This T cell receptor (beta chain) is drawn from a study of blood T cell repertoires in COVID-19. The V end lost 4 bases, the J end lost 7 bases, and 16 bases lay between the germline ends. The CDR3 spans 15 residues. The V gene's germline CDR1 is KGHSH and CDR2 LQKENI. Each participant's cohort was designated according to participant-reported clinical history. In the original workflow: Using reference gene primer amplification, nucleated cell counts were estimated. Repertoires were generated with immunoSEQ multiplex PCR, while TCRdb's copy carries only in-frame clones and drops some. Clone size and V and J calls were adopted from that table, with D and trimming inferred from the DNA. This repertoire shows around 280,000 clones, around 87% found once; its top ten account for around 1.7%.

This sequence originates from a woman between 18 and 29 years old with acute COVID-19. The chain combines TRBV18 with TRBJ1-4; maybe TRBD1 (6 bases). The source material was PBMCs or T cells enriched from blood (not recorded which). The CDR3 sequence: CASSLRTGIGEKLFF. DNA for the CDR3: TGTGCCAGCTCACTACGTACAGGGATAGGTGAAAAACTGTTTTTT.